Listed below are T cell receptor beta chains from one sample, sequenced in a study of CD8 T cells in Susac syndrome. TCRdb ran MiXCR on the immunoSEQ multiplex PCR reads and lists one entry per CDR3 protein. The sample holds approximately 230,000 distinct CDR3 sequences, roughly 93% seen once. Specimen: CD4+ T cells from PBMCs. All receptors come from a human donor with multiple sclerosis. Both conserved end residues are part of each CDR3. D genes are given only for firm matches. Size values are once, few and many counts, or a class for expanded clones, and some rows have none.

J gene,clone size,CDR3 length,V gene,D gene,CDR3 protein,CDR3 DNA
TRBJ1-6,.,13,TRBV20-1,.,CSAQTELNSPLHF,TGCAGTGCCCAGACAGAGCTAAATTCACCCCTCCACTTT
TRBJ1-3,.,14,TRBV7-9,.,CASSKANSGNTIYF,TGTGCCAGCAGCAAGGCCAACTCTGGAAACACCATATATTTT
TRBJ1-1,once,14,TRBV5-1,.,CASSPTRGGTEAFF,TGCGCCAGCAGCCCCACCCGTGGGGGAACTGAAGCTTTCTTT
TRBJ1-2,.,11,TRBV19,.,CATFGTYGYTF,TGTGCCACCTTCGGGACCTATGGCTACACCTTC
TRBJ2-7,.,13,TRBV11-3,TRBD2,CASSLLAGGGQYF,TGTGCCAGCAGCTTACTAGCGGGTGGAGGGCAGTACTTC
TRBJ2-7,.,13,TRBV25-1,.,CASSDFDRKLPYF,TGTGCCAGCAGTGATTTCGACAGGAAGCTTCCGTACTTC
TRBJ1-1,.,15,TRBV2,.,CASSARQAADTEAFF,TGTGCCAGCAGTGCTAGACAGGCGGCGGACACTGAAGCTTTCTTT
TRBJ1-1,.,13,TRBV12-3/TRBV12-4,.,CASSSGTGTEAFF,TGTGCCAGCAGTTCGGGGACCGGGACTGAAGCTTTCTTT
TRBJ2-1,.,19,TRBV11-2,TRBD2,CASSLRTSGNRQKHNEQFF,TGTGCCAGCAGCTTACGGACTAGCGGAAACCGTCAAAAACACAATGAGCAGTTCTTC
TRBJ2-6,.,15,TRBV9,.,CASSVGLAGANVLTF,TGTGCCAGCAGCGTAGGACTAGCTGGGGCCAACGTCCTGACTTTC
TRBJ1-5,.,14,TRBV27,TRBD1,CASSHDRGNQPQHF,TGTGCCAGCAGTCATGACAGGGGCAATCAGCCCCAGCATTTT
TRBJ1-2,.,14,TRBV20-1,.,CSARGQVSDYGYTF,TGCAGTGCTAGAGGTCAGGTCTCCGACTATGGCTACACCTTC
TRBJ2-2,.,15,TRBV5-1,.,CASSSQPWDTGELFF,TGCGCCAGCAGCTCCCAGCCCTGGGACACCGGGGAGCTGTTTTTT
TRBJ2-1,.,13,TRBV29-1,.,CSARGQGDNEQFF,TGCAGCGCTCGCGGCCAGGGAGACAATGAGCAGTTCTTC
TRBJ1-6,.,19,TRBV6-5,.,CASSFLDLGSSSYNSPLHF,TGTGCCAGCAGTTTCTTAGATCTGGGATCGAGCTCCTATAATTCACCCCTCCACTTT
TRBJ1-1,.,12,TRBV20-1,.,CSASPRDTEAFF,TGCAGTGCTAGTCCACGGGACACTGAAGCTTTCTTT
TRBJ2-1,.,13,TRBV3-1,.,CASSQMPYNEQFF,TGTGCCAGCAGCCAGATGCCGTACAATGAGCAGTTCTTC
TRBJ2-1,.,17,TRBV5-8,TRBD2,CASSTPGTSAVGDEQFF,TGTGCCAGCAGCACCCCCGGGACTAGCGCCGTCGGCGATGAGCAGTTCTTC
TRBJ1-1,once,13,TRBV27,.,CASSSIRGQEAFF,TGTGCCAGCAGCTCTATAAGGGGCCAAGAAGCTTTCTTT
TRBJ2-4,once,13,TRBV19,.,CASSKWGGDIQYF,TGTGCCAGTAGTAAGTGGGGAGGAGACATTCAGTACTTC
TRBJ2-5,.,13,TRBV11-2,.,CASSQNLQETQYF,TGTGCCAGCAGTCAAAACCTCCAAGAGACCCAGTACTTC
TRBJ1-1,once,15,TRBV13,.,CASSFTRQRNTEAFF,TGTGCCAGCAGCTTTACGCGACAGAGGAACACTGAAGCTTTCTTT
TRBJ2-6,.,18,TRBV7-9,TRBD2,CASSLALAGISGANVLTF,TGTGCCAGCAGCTTAGCCCTAGCGGGGATCTCTGGGGCCAACGTCCTGACTTTC
TRBJ1-4,.,15,TRBV19,.,CASSMALVGYEKLFF,TGTGCCAGTAGTATGGCACTGGTGGGGTATGAAAAACTGTTTTTT
TRBJ1-1,.,13,TRBV7-9,.,CASSLQGGLEAFF,TGTGCCAGCAGCTTACAGGGAGGGCTTGAAGCTTTCTTT
TRBJ1-5,once,15,TRBV2,.,CASTRTEAKNQPQHF,TGTGCCAGCACTCGGACGGAAGCTAAAAATCAGCCCCAGCATTTT
TRBJ1-2,.,13,TRBV5-1,TRBD1,CASSQGQGDGYTF,TGCGCCAGCAGCCAGGGACAGGGGGATGGCTACACCTTC
TRBJ1-6,.,15,TRBV5-1,.,CASRREVGSNSPLHF,TGCGCCAGCAGGAGAGAAGTGGGGAGTAATTCACCCCTCCACTTT
TRBJ2-3,.,15,TRBV24-1,.,CATRTVGTEGDTQYF,TGTGCCACCAGGACCGTCGGGACTGAGGGAGATACGCAGTATTTT
TRBJ2-1,.,10,TRBV20-1,.,CSASHNEQFF,TGCAGTGCTAGCCACAATGAGCAGTTCTTC
TRBJ2-2,.,18,TRBV19,.,CASSIDLRPGGRTGELFF,TGTGCCAGTAGTATAGACCTACGGCCCGGGGGAAGGACCGGGGAGCTGTTTTTT
TRBJ1-2,once,18,TRBV7-9,TRBD1,CASSSAGGTGLGDYGYTF,TGTGCCAGCAGCTCGGCAGGCGGGACAGGCCTGGGGGACTATGGCTACACCTTC
TRBJ2-1,few,14,TRBV28,.,CASTRGGSYNEQFF,TGTGCCAGCACCCGAGGGGGCTCCTACAATGAGCAGTTCTTC
TRBJ1-2,once,8,TRBV20-1,.,CSAKGYTF,TGCAGTGCTAAGGGTTACACCTTC
TRBJ2-5,.,14,TRBV2,.,CASSENNSRETQYF,TGTGCCAGCAGTGAAAATAACTCGAGGGAGACCCAGTACTTC
TRBJ1-3,.,16,TRBV3-1,.,CASSPNRGAGGNTIYF,TGTGCCAGCAGCCCTAACCGGGGTGCTGGTGGAAACACCATATATTTT
TRBJ2-7,.,14,TRBV20-1,TRBD2,CSARLAGTRYEQYF,TGCAGTGCTAGACTAGCGGGGACTCGCTACGAGCAGTACTTC
TRBJ2-1,once,16,TRBV20-1,.,CSARSLVLASHNEQFF,TGCAGTGCTAGAAGCTTAGTTTTAGCTTCACACAATGAGCAGTTCTTC
TRBJ1-2,.,15,TRBV15,TRBD1,CATSRGITGGRGYTF,TGTGCCACCAGCAGAGGGATAACAGGGGGTAGGGGCTACACCTTC
TRBJ1-2,once,13,TRBV30,.,CAWSVPGLSGYTF,TGTGCCTGGAGTGTACCCGGGTTGAGTGGCTACACCTTC
TRBJ2-1,.,16,TRBV6-2/TRBV6-3,.,CASSYSRGGAYNEQFF,TGTGCCAGCAGTTACTCAAGGGGGGGCGCCTACAATGAGCAGTTCTTC
TRBJ2-2,.,14,TRBV5-1,.,CATSLGGSTGELFF,TGCGCCACCAGCCTGGGGGGCTCCACCGGGGAGCTGTTTTTT
TRBJ2-1,once,13,TRBV20-1,.,CSGGPPTLVEQFF,TGCAGTGGGGGACCCCCAACATTAGTAGAGCAGTTCTTC
TRBJ2-1,.,13,TRBV5-4,.,CASSSPDSNEQFF,TGTGCCAGCAGCTCCCCGGACTCCAATGAGCAGTTCTTC
TRBJ1-2,.,13,TRBV2,TRBD1,CASSLGQLYGYTF,TGTGCCAGCAGTTTGGGACAGCTCTATGGCTACACCTTC
TRBJ1-4,.,14,TRBV6-2/TRBV6-3,TRBD1,CASKIGTGFRKLFF,TGTGCCAGCAAGATCGGGACAGGGTTTCGGAAACTGTTTTTT
TRBJ2-2,.,17,TRBV3-1,TRBD2,CASHRQGLAAPTGELFF,TGTGCCAGCCACCGCCAGGGACTAGCGGCCCCCACCGGGGAGCTGTTTTTT
TRBJ1-5,.,16,TRBV28,.,CASSWDLVGGNQPQHF,TGTGCCAGCAGCTGGGACCTTGTAGGGGGCAATCAGCCCCAGCATTTT
TRBJ1-1,.,15,TRBV23-1,.,CASTRDRGRNTEAFF,TGCGCCAGCACTCGGGACCGAGGCCGGAACACTGAAGCTTTCTTT
TRBJ1-5,.,17,TRBV20-1,TRBD1,CSARVIAGGASNQPQHF,TGCAGTGCTAGAGTAATAGCAGGGGGCGCGAGCAATCAGCCCCAGCATTTT
TRBJ1-2,once,14,TRBV3-1,TRBD1,CASSQDEGAYGYTF,TGTGCCAGCAGCCAAGATGAGGGGGCCTATGGCTACACCTTC
TRBJ2-3,.,15,TRBV30,.,CAWSGGSRSTDTQYF,TGTGCCTGGAGTGGTGGGTCCAGGAGCACAGATACGCAGTATTTT
TRBJ2-2,.,15,TRBV6-5,.,CASSPVGGITGELFF,TGTGCCAGCAGTCCCGTGGGGGGAATAACCGGGGAGCTGTTTTTT